One T cell receptor beta chain is described in this entry. These data originate in a study of regulatory T cells in long-lasting Graves disease. Described time point: newly diagnosed GD, antithyroid drugs for less than 3 months. RNA from PBMCs was the source of the TCR library. The germline CDR1 and CDR2 sequences are ENHRY and SYGVKD. The CDR3 totals 13 residues. The ends lost 11 bases at V and 6 bases at J; junction bases unmatched: 7. Construction of TCR beta libraries relied on iRepertoire HTBI primers and on Arm-PCR targeting CDR3 regions. One entry per CDR3 protein, called by TCRdb with MiXCR from the multiplex PCR reads. Among 400,000 to 550,000 distinct CDR3 sequences listed, about a sixth were seen once. The data were also submitted as part of a second study, on T cells in Graves' hyperthyroidism and ophthalmopathy. That report notes: An absence of ophthalmopathy progression within 18 months meant stable Graves' hyperthyroidism.

The sample in question was peripheral blood mononuclear cells (PBMCs), obtained at new diagnosis, from a patient treated with antithyroid drugs. The J gene is TRBJ2-7, the V gene TRBV10-3; the match to TRBD2 covers 13 bases. The receptor was isolated from a woman aged 18-35 years with Graves disease. The CDR3 protein is CAAHGLAGAEQYF. In DNA form, the CDR3 reads TGTGCCGCCCACGGACTAGCGGGAGCCGAGCAGTACTTC.